The 23 T cell receptor beta chains below come from one sample, sequenced in a study of T cells after somatic rescue of genetic block. Assay used: immunoSEQ multiplex PCR; TCRdb lists only in-frame clones, some missing. Seen here are 110,000 or so clones, 80% to 95% observed once, and the top ten hold more than 1.4%. The sequenced sample consisted of peripheral blood mononuclear cells (PBMCs). These receptors originate from a woman younger than 35.

The chain links TRBV5-5 to TRBJ1-2; D may be TRBD1 (5 bases). Germline loops: CDR1 SGHKS, CDR2 YYEKEE (reference sequence). This CDR3 has 15 amino acids. V dropped 3 bases and J dropped 5 bases, with 17 bases sitting between them. Here the CDR3 DNA reads TGTGCCAGCAGCTCGGGAGAGGGGAGAGCGTATGGCTACACCTTC. Protein sequence: CASSSGEGRAYGYTF.

The chain links TRBV5-1 to TRBJ2-2, with 10 bases that match TRBD1. This CDR3 is 18 amino acids long. CDR1 is SGHRS and CDR2 is YFSETQ in the germline V gene. The ends lost 1 base at V and 6 bases at J; junction bases unmatched: 12. The DNA of the CDR3 is TGCGCCAGCAGCTTGACGGTGGGACAGGGGATGGGAGCCGGGGAGCTGTTTTTT. Protein: CASSLTVGQGMGAGELFF.

The CDR3 DNA reads as TGTGCCAGCAGCTCGGTCTCTGGAAACACCATATATTTT. Protein: CASSSVSGNTIYF. V is TRBV7-9 and J is TRBJ1-3; no clear D gene. V was cut by 4 bases and J by 0 bases, with 4 bases left in between. Germline V gene sequence: CDR1 SEHNR, CDR2 FQNEAQ (reference sequence). The CDR3 totals 13 residues. Filled out from reference TRBV7-9 and TRBJ1-3, the complete variable domain reads DTGVSQNPRHKITKRGQNVTFRCDPISEHNRLYWYRQTLGQGPEFLTYFQNEAQLEKSRLLSDRFSAERPKGSFSTLEIQRTEQGDSAMYLCASSSVSGNTIYFGEGSWLTVV.

The J gene is TRBJ1-4, the V gene TRBV19; TRBD1 matches at 7 bases. Trimming cost V 3 bases and J 3 bases; bases outside gene matches: 4. Germline V gene sequence: CDR1 LNHDA, CDR2 SQIVND (reference sequence). This CDR3 has 15 amino acids. DNA for the CDR3: TGTGCCAGTAGTATTCGCGGGACAGCTAATGAAAAACTGTTTTTT. Translating it yields CASSIRGTANEKLFF. Together with reference TRBV19 and TRBJ1-4, the CDR3 gives the full variable domain: DGGITQSPKYLFRKEGQNVTLSCEQNLNHDAMYWYRQDPGQGLRLIYYSQIVNDFQKGDIAEGYSVSREKKESFPLTVTSAQKNPTAFYLCASSIRGTANEKLFFGSGTQLSVL.

V is TRBV18 and J is TRBJ2-1, with unresolved D. Trimming shortened V by 0 bases and J by 9 bases, and 12 bases separated the two germline ends. CDR1 and CDR2 from the germline V gene are KGHSH and LQKENI. CDR3 length: 14 residues. CDR3 in amino acids: CASSPPNRIVEQFF. DNA of the CDR3: TGTGCCAGCTCACCACCTAATAGGATCGTTGAGCAGTTCTTC.

The CDR3 coding sequence is TGTGCCAGCAGCGTAGGGGGACGGGGAAACACTGAAGCTTTCTTT. Residues: CASSVGGRGNTEAFF. V is TRBV9 and J is TRBJ1-1; tentative D call: TRBD1 (5 bases). There are 15 residues in the CDR3. Per germline, CDR1 SGDLS and CDR2 YYNGEE. Trimming took off 0 bases at V and 2 bases at J, with 11 bases between the two ends.

V and J are TRBV2 and TRBJ2-2; a weak D match, TRBD1 (6 bases). The ends were cut back, 5 bases at V and 5 bases at J, with 15 bases in the middle. Germline V CDR1 and CDR2: SNHLY, FYNNEI. The CDR3 is 15 residues long. The CDR3 protein is CASSPTGQTTGELFF. Here the CDR3 DNA reads TGTGCCAGCAGTCCTACGGGACAAACAACCGGGGAGCTGTTTTTT.

The chain couples TRBV30 to TRBJ2-5; TRBD1 agrees at 10 bases. After removal of 8 bases from V and 0 bases from J, the junction contained 9 bases not matched to a gene. Looked up from germline, CDR1 is GTSNPN and CDR2 is SVGIG (reference sequence). The CDR3 is 15 amino acids. The CDR3 nucleotides read TGTGCCGTCATGCGGGGACAGGGGTACCAAGAGACCCAGTACTTC. This translates into CAVMRGQGYQETQYF.

This rearrangement joins TRBV27 to TRBJ2-7, with 8 bases aligning to TRBD1. The trim removed 4 bases at V and 3 bases at J, leaving 2 bases unmatched. Germline V gives CDR1 MNHEY, CDR2 SMNVEV (reference sequence). The CDR3 has 13 residues. The CDR3 loop is CASSSTGGYEQYF. CDR3 coding DNA: TGTGCCAGCAGTTCAACAGGGGGCTACGAGCAGTACTTC.

V usage is TRBV7-9 and J usage is TRBJ1-5; D not certain. V was shortened by 1 base and J by 5 bases, with 3 bases between the two germline ends. Germline CDR1 and CDR2: SEHNR and FQNEAQ (reference sequence). The CDR3 extends over 12 amino acids. For the CDR3, the DNA is TGTGCCAGCAGCTTAGTGGATCAGCCCCAGCATTTT. This translates into CASSLVDQPQHF.

The rearrangement links TRBV7-8 to TRBJ2-1; 11 bases are a match to TRBD2. The V gene end was trimmed by 3 bases and the J gene end by 9 bases; junction bases not matched to a gene: 13. The CDR3 spans 17 residues. CDR1 is SGHVS, CDR2 FQNEAQ, per germline. The CDR3 loop reads CASSLGKTSGAWSEQFF. As DNA, the CDR3 is TGTGCCAGCAGCTTGGGCAAGACTAGCGGGGCATGGAGTGAGCAGTTCTTC. Based on the CDR3 plus reference TRBV7-8 and TRBJ2-1, the full variable domain is GAGVSQSPRYKVAKRGQDVALRCDPISGHVSLFWYQQALGQGPEFLTYFQNEAQLDKSGLPSDRFFAERPEGSVSTLKIQRTQQEDSAVYLCASSLGKTSGAWSEQFFGPGTRLTVL.

The chain has TRBV28 and TRBJ2-7; D tentatively fits TRBD1 or TRBD2 (6 bases each). Trimming stripped 2 bases from V and 6 bases from J, with 23 bases between. From germline, CDR1 is MDHEN and CDR2 SYDVKM. The CDR3 is 17 amino acids. This CDR3 reads CASSLGVWGAQSSEQYF. The CDR3 DNA is TGTGCCAGCAGTTTAGGAGTATGGGGGGCGCAGAGCTCCGAGCAGTACTTC.

The gene calls are TRBV5-3 and TRBJ2-1, with 7 bases that match TRBD1. TRBV5-3 is placed among ORFs of uncertain function. This CDR3 has 17 residues. The J segment lost 8 bases and the V segment lost 4 bases, leaving 18 bases of the junction unmatched. CDR3 DNA sequence: TGTGCCAGAAGCCCCTGGGAAGGGGGCGGGTGGAAAGATGAGCAGTTCTTC. Encoded protein: CARSPWEGGGWKDEQFF.

The chain joins TRBV23-1 to TRBJ2-3; D call uncertain. TRBV23-1 is labeled an ORF, and its function is uncertain. The CDR3 extends over 17 amino acids. With 4 bases removed from V and 3 bases from J, the gap between germline ends came to 20 bases. CDR3 nucleotide sequence: TGCGCCAGCAGTCCCTCCTCCTTAACCCCCGGGACAGATACGCAGTATTTT. This encodes CASSPSSLTPGTDTQYF.

This chain connects TRBV28 to TRBJ2-1; 12 bases agree with TRBD2. Germline assignment: CDR1 MDHEN and CDR2 SYDVKM. With 3 bases clipped from V and 7 bases from J, the junction kept 7 bases outside the gene matches. The CDR3 has 16 residues. Written as DNA, the CDR3 is TGTGCCAGCAGTTTTAGGCCACTAGCGGGGGGTAATGAGCAGTTCTTC. Protein product: CASSFRPLAGGNEQFF.

This rearrangement joins TRBV18 to TRBJ2-1; 9 bases match TRBD2. The germline V gene has CDR1 KGHSH and CDR2 LQKENI. The CDR3 contains 18 residues. Unmatched junction bases numbered 7, after V lost 1 base and J lost 0 bases. The CDR3 DNA reads TGTGCCAGCTCACCACGACCTAGCGGGGCCTTCTCCTACAATGAGCAGTTCTTC. This sequence encodes CASSPRPSGAFSYNEQFF.

The rearrangement links TRBV5-1 to TRBJ1-4, with 8 bases matching TRBD1. V lost 4 bases, J lost 5 bases, and 10 bases stayed unmatched. The CDR3 loop spans 16 amino acids. The germline V gene encodes CDR1 SGHRS and CDR2 YFSETQ. The CDR3 bases are TGCGCCAGCAGCCCCTTACTGACAGGGGACAATGAAAAACTGTTTTTT. This translates into CASSPLLTGDNEKLFF.

In DNA, the CDR3 is TGTGCCATCAGTGAGTCGTCGGGGCGGGATCAGCCCCAGCATTTT. This encodes CAISESSGRDQPQHF. This rearrangement joins TRBV10-3 to TRBJ1-5; possibly TRBD1 for D (5 bases). V dropped 0 bases and J dropped 5 bases, with 11 bases sitting between them. The germline V gene has CDR1 ENHRY and CDR2 SYGVKD. CDR3 length: 15 amino acids.

The chain is built from TRBV29-1 and TRBJ2-3, with D possibly matching TRBD1 (5 bases). The CDR3 is 15 residues long. Germline CDR1 and CDR2: SQVTM and ANQGSEA. The V and J ends lost 1 base and 4 bases respectively, with 15 bases between them. DNA of the CDR3: TGCAGCGTTGAAGGATCGAGCCAGGGCCCAGATACGCAGTATTTT. Its protein product is CSVEGSSQGPDTQYF.

The chain links TRBV7-2 to TRBJ1-5; D perhaps matches TRBD1 (6 bases). The CDR3 spans 16 residues. Trimming stripped 6 bases from V and 2 bases from J, with 17 bases between. Germline V gene lookup returns CDR1 SGHTA and CDR2 FQGNSA. This CDR3 reads CASSSLKGEGNQPQHF. The CDR3 bases are TGTGCCAGCAGTTCCCTAAAGGGGGAAGGCAATCAGCCCCAGCATTTT.

The chain couples TRBV9 to TRBJ1-4; D unresolved. CDR3 length equals 15 residues. In germline, CDR1 is SGDLS, CDR2 YYNGEE. V was pared by 3 bases and J by 0 bases, with 9 bases between. CDR3 amino acids: CASSAGVATNEKLFF. The DNA for the CDR3 is TGTGCCAGCAGCGCCGGGGTAGCAACTAATGAAAAACTGTTTTTT.

This chain uses TRBV18 with TRBJ2-7, with 10 bases that match TRBD1. V was clipped by 4 bases and J by 2 bases; unmatched bases: 5. Germline assignment: CDR1 KGHSH and CDR2 LQKENI. The CDR3 length is 15 residues. The CDR3 sequence: CASSRDGQGAYEQYF. The CDR3 nucleotides read TGTGCCAGCTCACGCGACGGACAGGGGGCCTACGAGCAGTACTTC. The full variable domain, with the rest looked up from reference TRBV18 and TRBJ2-7, is NAGVMQNPRHLVRRRGQEARLRCSPMKGHSHVYWYRQLPEEGLKFMVYLQKENIIDESGMPKERFSAEFPKEGPSILRIQQVVRGDSAAYFCASSRDGQGAYEQYFGPGTRLTVT.

On this clone itself: Other DNA variants within this sample encode the same CDR3. This rearrangement joins TRBV9 to TRBJ2-1; D is perhaps TRBD2 (6 bases). Trimming took off 4 bases at V and 1 base at J, with 12 bases between the two ends. This CDR3 has 15 residues. Germline CDR1 and CDR2: SGDLS and YYNGEE. The CDR3 DNA reads TGTGCCAGCAGCCCCGGGGGTGGGTCCTACAATGAGCAGTTCTTC. Amino acid sequence: CASSPGGGSYNEQFF.